Sequencing of this T cell receptor beta chain was carried out in a study of blood T cell repertoires in COVID-19. Study background: COVID-19 samples collected from the United States, Italy and Spain covered acute and convalescent phases.

Per the study methods: The authors estimated nucleated cell counts from reference gene primer amplification. Sequenced by immunoSEQ multiplex PCR; TCRdb stores in-frame clones only, minus some. V, J and clone size were drawn from that table, and D and trimming were deduced from the DNA. The sample consists of 430,000 or so clones, approximately 88% of them appearing once. Germline V gives CDR1 LGHNA, CDR2 YNFKEQ. V gave up 0 bases and J gave up 2 bases; unmatched junction bases: 6. This CDR3 has 16 amino acids. Enrollees, about 18 to 95 years old, lived in approximately 24 US areas. Assignment of participants to cohorts was predicated upon participant-reported clinical history.

The TCR comes from a middle-aged woman who had recovered from COVID-19. The chain carries TRBV4-2 and TRBJ2-7, with 8 nucleotides matching TRBD2. Specimen: PBMCs or T cells enriched from blood (not recorded which). CDR3 in amino acids: CASSQESPGRAYEQYF. The CDR3, as DNA: TGTGCCAGCAGCCAAGAATCCCCCGGGAGGGCCTACGAGCAGTACTTC.